The sequence of this TCR beta chain was determined in a study of cytomegalovirus exposure and HLA in healthy donors. The wider study: Of around 400 genotyped donors, roughly 81% grouped in the Caucasian-associated ancestry cluster.

PCR was performed using 60 Vbeta and 13 Jbeta primers. Clones were sequenced by immunoSEQ multiplex PCR, and TCRdb holds only the in-frame ones, with some missing. Here the sample table reports 70,000 to 90,000 clones. Notes on the study in general: The study had only CMV serostatus as immune exposure information.

Points on this clone: Antigen specificity is unknown.

All donors participated as healthy donors of bone marrow. The CDR3 contains 12 residues. Per germline, CDR1 SQVTM and CDR2 ANQGSEA. Trimming pared 7 bases from V and 5 bases from J, leaving 15 bases between. The V gene is TRBV29-1, the J gene TRBJ2-7; possible D gene TRBD2, 6 bases. The TCR comes from a man between 18 and 35 years old in good health and CMV-seropositive. The sequencing sample was made of PBMCs. The CDR3 nucleotides read TGCAGCGCCGGGACTCCGGACCACGAGCAGTACTTC. It is translated as CSAGTPDHEQYF.